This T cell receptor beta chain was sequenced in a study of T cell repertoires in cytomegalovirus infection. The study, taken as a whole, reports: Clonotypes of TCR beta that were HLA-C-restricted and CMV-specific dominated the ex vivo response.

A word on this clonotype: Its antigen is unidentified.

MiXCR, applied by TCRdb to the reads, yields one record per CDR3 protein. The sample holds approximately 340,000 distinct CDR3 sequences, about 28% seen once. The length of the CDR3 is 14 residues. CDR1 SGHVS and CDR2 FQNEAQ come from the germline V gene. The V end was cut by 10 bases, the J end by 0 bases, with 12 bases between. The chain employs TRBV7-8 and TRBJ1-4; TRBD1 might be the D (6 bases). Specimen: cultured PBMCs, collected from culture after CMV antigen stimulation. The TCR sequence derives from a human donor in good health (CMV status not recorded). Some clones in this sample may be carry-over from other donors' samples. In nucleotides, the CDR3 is TGTGCCACAGTTGAGGGGGCAACTAATGAAAAACTGTTTTTT. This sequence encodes CATVEGATNEKLFF.